The 5 T cell receptor beta chains below all came from one sample that was sequenced in a study of cytomegalovirus exposure and HLA in healthy donors (dated by TCRdb to the late 2010s). The method behind the library was the immunoSEQ multiplex PCR assay. The multiplex PCR relied on a mix of 60 forward primers for TCR Vbeta segments and 13 reverse primers for TCR Jbeta segments. The immuneACCESS repertoire file appears here via TCRdb, limited to in-frame rearrangements. These files lack a portion of the clones; in checked studies, under half of the deficit traces to unresolved V genes, and the cause of the others is not known. The sample table holds tens of thousands of clones, of which roughly 70% were seen once. The ten largest clones capture roughly 12% of the sample. The sample taken for sequencing was PBMCs. Source of these receptors: a woman aged 40 to 50 in good health and CMV-seropositive.

This clone was detected only a few times. J is TRBJ2-1 and V is TRBV7-9; 10 bases are a match to TRBD2. Germline CDR1 is SEHNR and CDR2 is FQNEAQ (reference sequence). The CDR3 loop spans 16 amino acids. V lost 2 bases to trimming and J lost 2 bases; unmatched junction nucleotides: 3. CDR3 region: CASSLYLAGAYNEQFF. The DNA for the CDR3 is TGTGCCAGCAGCTTATATCTAGCGGGGGCCTACAATGAGCAGTTCTTC. The variable domain in full, with the rest retrieved from reference TRBV7-9 and TRBJ2-1, is DTGVSQNPRHKITKRGQNVTFRCDPISEHNRLYWYRQTLGQGPEFLTYFQNEAQLEKSRLLSDRFSAERPKGSFSTLEIQRTEQGDSAMYLCASSLYLAGAYNEQFFGPGTRLTVL.

The V call is TRBV5-1, the J call TRBJ1-1; no firm D call. Germline V gene lookup returns CDR1 SGHRS and CDR2 YFSETQ. V lost 1 base to trimming and J lost 0 bases, with 4 bases between them. This CDR3 is 13 amino acids long. The CDR3 region has the DNA TGCGCCAGCAGCTTGCTCTTGAACACTGAAGCTTTCTTT. Translated, it gives CASSLLLNTEAFF.

This clone has only a few counts. The V and J genes are TRBV5-1 and TRBJ1-4, with D unclear. Germline V gene data show CDR1 as SGHRS and CDR2 as YFSETQ. V was trimmed by 0 bases and J by 5 bases, leaving 5 bases between them. The length of the CDR3 is 13 residues. The CDR3: CASSLGENEKLFF. The CDR3 DNA follows: TGCGCCAGCAGCTTGGGCGAAAATGAAAAACTGTTTTTT.

This clone was recorded only once. The chain has TRBV5-1 and TRBJ2-1; TRBD1 matches at 7 bases. V lost 2 bases and J lost 9; bases outside the gene matches: 11. There are 15 residues in the CDR3. From germline, CDR1 is SGHRS and CDR2 YFSETQ. The CDR3 DNA reads TGCGCCAGCAGCTTAGGGGGCTTCGTCGTTGGTGAGCAGTTCTTC. Translation: CASSLGGFVVGEQFF.

The V and J genes are TRBV18 and TRBJ1-1, with D possibly matching TRBD1 (5 bases). Germline CDR1 and CDR2: KGHSH and LQKENI. The CDR3 runs 12 residues. Trimming pared 4 bases from V and 3 bases from J, leaving 6 bases between. CDR3 amino acids: CASSQGDTEAFF. CDR3 in DNA: TGTGCCAGCTCACAAGGGGACACTGAAGCTTTCTTT.